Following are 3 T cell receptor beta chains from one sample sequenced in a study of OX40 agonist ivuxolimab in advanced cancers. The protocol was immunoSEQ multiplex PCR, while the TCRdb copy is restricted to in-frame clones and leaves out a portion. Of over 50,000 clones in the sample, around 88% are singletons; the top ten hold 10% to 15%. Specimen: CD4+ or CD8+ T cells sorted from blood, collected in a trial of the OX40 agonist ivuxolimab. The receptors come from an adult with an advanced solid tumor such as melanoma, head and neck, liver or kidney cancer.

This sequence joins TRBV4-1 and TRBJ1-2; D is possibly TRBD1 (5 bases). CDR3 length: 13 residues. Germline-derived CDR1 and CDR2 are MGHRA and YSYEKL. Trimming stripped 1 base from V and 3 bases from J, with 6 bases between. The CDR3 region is CASSQGGDYGYTF. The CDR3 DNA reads TGCGCCAGCAGCCAAGGAGGGGACTATGGCTACACCTTC.

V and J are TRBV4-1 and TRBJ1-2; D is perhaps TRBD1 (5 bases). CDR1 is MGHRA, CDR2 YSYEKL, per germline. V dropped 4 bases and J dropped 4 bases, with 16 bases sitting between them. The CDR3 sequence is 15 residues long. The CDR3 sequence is CASSPMEGTTYGYTF. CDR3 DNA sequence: TGCGCCAGCAGCCCGATGGAGGGGACCACCTATGGCTACACCTTC.

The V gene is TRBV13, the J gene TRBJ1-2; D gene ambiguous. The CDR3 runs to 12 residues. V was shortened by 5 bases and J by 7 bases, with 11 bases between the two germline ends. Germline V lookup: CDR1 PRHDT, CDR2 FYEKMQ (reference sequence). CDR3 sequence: CASSTRPGGYTF. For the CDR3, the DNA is TGTGCCAGCAGCACAAGACCCGGTGGCTACACCTTC.